Below, 17 T cell receptor beta chains from the same sample are listed, as sequenced in a study of T cell responses to AZD1222 COVID-19 vaccine (dated by TCRdb to the early 2020s). Libraries were made using the immunoSEQ multiplex PCR assay. The table comes from immuneACCESS by way of TCRdb, which keeps in-frame sequences with V and J called. Part of the clones is missing from these tables; in studies checked, under half for an unresolved V gene and the rest for unknown reasons. In this sample the table shows about 110,000 clones, around 82% of which occur a single time. Approximately 9.4% of the sample goes to the ten largest clones. According to the study, the label for this sample's time point signals: baseline before first vaccination. Sequencing used peripheral blood, obtained on day 0 of AZD1222 vaccination. The source of these receptors is an adult in good health.

This clone was seen only a few times. V is TRBV6-5 and J is TRBJ1-5; 8 bases are shared with TRBD1. The V gene's germline CDR1 is MNHEY and CDR2 SVGAGI. Unmatched junction bases numbered 3, after V lost 6 bases and J lost 2 bases. CDR3 size: 14 residues. The CDR3 reads CASSSGGGNQPQHF. Written as DNA, the CDR3 is TGTGCCAGCAGCTCAGGGGGCGGCAATCAGCCCCAGCATTTT.

This clone has a handful of counts. The chain recombines TRBV12-3 or TRBV12-4 with TRBJ1-1; D gene unclear. The CDR3 has 13 residues. The V and J ends lost 3 bases and 4 bases respectively, with 9 bases between them. In DNA, the CDR3 is TGTGCCAGCAGTTTCCCCTGGGGCACTGAAGCTTTCTTT. It codes for CASSFPWGTEAFF.

The chain combines TRBV5-4 with TRBJ1-6; D gene unclear. Trimming stripped 4 bases from V and 5 bases from J, with 10 bases between. CDR3 length: 14 residues. Germline CDR1 SGHNT, CDR2 YYREEE (reference sequence). CDR3 nucleotide sequence: TGTGCCAGCAGCCGGAGGGAGAATAATTCACCCCTCCACTTT. Protein sequence: CASSRRENNSPLHF.

The V and J genes are TRBV28 and TRBJ1-3; TRBD1 might be the D (5 bases). The CDR3 covers 16 residues. The V and J ends lost 7 bases and 0 bases respectively, with 16 bases between them. Germline V CDR1 and CDR2: MDHEN, SYDVKM. The CDR3 DNA reads TGTGCCAGCATAGAAGCAGGGTACTACTCTGGAAACACCATATATTTT. Translating it yields CASIEAGYYSGNTIYF.

The chain recombines TRBV3-1 (or the pseudogene TRBV3-2) with TRBJ2-1, with a weak D call TRBD2 (5 bases). Germline values: CDR1 LGHDT, CDR2 YNNKEL (reference sequence). V was shortened by 4 bases and J by 0 bases, with 13 bases between the two germline ends. This CDR3 has 16 amino acids. The CDR3 bases are TGTGCCAGCAGCCTGACACAAGGGAGCTCCTACAATGAGCAGTTCTTC. Amino acids: CASSLTQGSSYNEQFF.

J is TRBJ2-2 and V is TRBV18; D is possibly TRBD2 (6 bases). Trimming removed 1 base from V and 0 bases from J, with 12 bases in between. This CDR3 is built from 17 residues. CDR1 KGHSH and CDR2 LQKENI come from the germline V gene. CDR3 DNA: TGTGCCAGCTCACCACGGATACTAGCTACGAACACCGGGGAGCTGTTTTTT. Amino acid sequence: CASSPRILATNTGELFF.

The table lists this clone with a few counts. This sequence joins TRBV6-5 and TRBJ2-7; 12 nucleotides align to TRBD1. The germline CDR1 and CDR2 sequences are MNHEY and SVGAGI. CDR3 length: 15 amino acids. V was pared by 0 bases and J by 6 bases, with 3 bases of the junction left unmatched. CDR3 bases: TGTGCCAGCAGTTACTCGGGACAGGGGGCGTTCGAGCAGTACTTC. The encoded protein is CASSYSGQGAFEQYF.

The genes are TRBV19 and TRBJ1-1; TRBD1 agrees at 7 bases. The length of the CDR3 is 14 residues. V trimming: 5 bases; J trimming: 1 base; junction bases outside the gene matches: 4. Germline CDR1 LNHDA, CDR2 SQIVND (reference sequence). CDR3 nucleotide sequence: TGTGCCAGTAGTTCGGACAGGCAGAACACTGAAGCTTTCTTT. Amino acid sequence: CASSSDRQNTEAFF.

The rearrangement uses TRBV30 and TRBJ2-2, with 9 bases that match TRBD2. With V trimmed by 0 bases and J by 6 bases, 2 bases remained unmatched. There are 14 residues in the CDR3. Germline V lookup: CDR1 GTSNPN, CDR2 SVGIG (reference sequence). The CDR3 loop reads CAWSVRGRAGELFF. CDR3 nucleotides: TGTGCCTGGAGTGTACGCGGGAGGGCCGGGGAGCTGTTTTTT.

This clone was seen a single time. The V and J genes are TRBV5-6 and TRBJ2-7; TRBD1 agrees at 10 bases. The CDR3 sequence is 15 residues long. The germline gives CDR1 SGHDT, CDR2 YYEEEE. V lost 5 bases and J lost 7; bases outside the gene matches: 12. In DNA form, the CDR3 reads TGTGCCAGCAGTTCTTCCGGGACAGGGGTGAGGGAGCAGTACTTC. This translates into CASSSSGTGVREQYF.

The J gene is TRBJ2-7, the V gene TRBV4-1; 13 bases match TRBD2. J was trimmed by 7 bases and V by 2 bases; bases with no gene match: 8. The CDR3 contains 16 residues. Germline assignment: CDR1 MGHRA and CDR2 YSYEKL. Here the CDR3 reads CASSQQLAGGRREQYF. The CDR3 DNA sequence: TGCGCCAGCAGCCAACAACTAGCGGGGGGGCGCCGGGAGCAGTACTTC.

The J gene is TRBJ1-1, the V gene TRBV5-1; no clear D. In germline, CDR1 is SGHRS, CDR2 YFSETQ. There are 12 residues in the CDR3. V gave up 3 bases and J gave up 5 bases, with 8 bases separating them. CDR3 nucleotide sequence: TGCGCCAGCAGCTCGGGAGATACTGAAGCTTTCTTT. Translation gives CASSSGDTEAFF.

This CDR3 reads CASSYSRGSFPLHF. The CDR3 coding sequence is TGTGCCAGCAGTTACTCGAGGGGGTCCTTCCCCCTCCACTTT. The chain uses TRBV6-5 and TRBJ1-6; TRBD1 is a possible D gene (6 bases). V was trimmed by 0 bases and J by 13 bases, leaving 13 bases between them. Germline V lookup: CDR1 MNHEY, CDR2 SVGAGI. The CDR3 is made up of 14 amino acids.

The chain carries TRBV15 and TRBJ2-5; D could derive from TRBD1 or TRBD2 (6 bases each). V was trimmed by 5 bases and J by 1 base, leaving 14 bases between them. The CDR3 consists of 15 residues. Germline V CDR1 and CDR2: LNHNV, YYDKDF (reference sequence). Written as DNA, the CDR3 is TGTGCCACCAGCCTCCAGTCGGGGGCCCAAGAGACCCAGTACTTC. It yields the protein CATSLQSGAQETQYF.

J is TRBJ2-7 and V is TRBV4-3; TRBD2 matches at 14 bases. The CDR3 is 15 amino acids. Trimming removed 1 base from V and 8 bases from J; junction bases left unmatched: 4. Germline lookup yields CDR1 LGHNA and CDR2 YSLEER. The CDR3, as DNA: TGCGCCAGCAGCCAAGTAGGGACTAGCGGGAGCAAGCAGTACTTC. It yields the protein CASSQVGTSGSKQYF.

V usage is TRBV7-2 and J usage is TRBJ1-3; 10 bases map to TRBD1. Germline CDR1 is SGHTA and CDR2 is FQGNSA. After removal of 3 bases from V and 0 bases from J, the junction contained 8 bases not matched to a gene. The CDR3 loop spans 18 amino acids. In DNA, the CDR3 is TGTGCCAGCAGCTTCGAGACAGGGGGCCCAACCTCTGGAAACACCATATATTTT. Its protein is CASSFETGGPTSGNTIYF. Full variable domain (missing parts from reference TRBV7-2 and TRBJ1-3): GAGVSQSPSNKVTEKGKDVELRCDPISGHTALYWYRQSLGQGLEFLIYFQGNSAPDKSGLPSDRFSAERTGGSVSTLTIQRTQQEDSAVYLCASSFETGGPTSGNTIYFGEGSWLTVV.

The chain has TRBV2 and TRBJ2-7, with D perhaps given as TRBD1 or TRBD2 (5 bases each). Germline CDR1 and CDR2: SNHLY and FYNNEI. Trimming shortened V by 7 bases and J by 0 bases, and 10 bases separated the two germline ends. The CDR3 has 13 amino acids. DNA for the CDR3: TGTGCCAGCAAGGAGGACACCTCCTACGAGCAGTACTTC. Translation gives CASKEDTSYEQYF.